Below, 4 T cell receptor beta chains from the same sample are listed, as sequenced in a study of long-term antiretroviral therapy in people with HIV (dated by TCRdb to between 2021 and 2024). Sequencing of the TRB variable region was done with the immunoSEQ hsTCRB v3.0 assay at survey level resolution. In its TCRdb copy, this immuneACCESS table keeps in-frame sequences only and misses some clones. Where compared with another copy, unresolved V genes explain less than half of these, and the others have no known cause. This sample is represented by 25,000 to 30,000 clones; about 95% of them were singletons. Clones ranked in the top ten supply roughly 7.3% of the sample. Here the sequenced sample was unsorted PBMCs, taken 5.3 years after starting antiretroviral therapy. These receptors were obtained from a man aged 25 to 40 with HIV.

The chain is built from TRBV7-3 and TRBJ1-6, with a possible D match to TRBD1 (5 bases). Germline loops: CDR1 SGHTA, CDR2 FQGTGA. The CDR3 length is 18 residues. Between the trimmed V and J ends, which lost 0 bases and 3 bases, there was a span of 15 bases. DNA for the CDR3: TGTGCCAGCAGCTTAACGGGACTTCAGACAGACTATAATTCACCCCTCCACTTT. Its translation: CASSLTGLQTDYNSPLHF.

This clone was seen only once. CDR3 protein: CASSFKGAYEQYF. The CDR3, as DNA: TGTGCCAGCAGCTTCAAGGGGGCATACGAGCAGTACTTC. V gene TRBV5-4 combines with J gene TRBJ2-7, with 7 positions matching TRBD1. Germline V lookup: CDR1 SGHNT, CDR2 YYREEE (reference sequence). V lost 2 bases and J lost 4; bases outside the gene matches: 3. CDR3 length: 13 amino acids.

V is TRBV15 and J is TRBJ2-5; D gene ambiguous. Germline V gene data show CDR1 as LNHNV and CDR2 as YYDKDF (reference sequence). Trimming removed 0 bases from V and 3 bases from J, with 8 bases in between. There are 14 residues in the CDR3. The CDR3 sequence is CATSRDNGEETQYF. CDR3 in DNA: TGTGCCACCAGCAGAGATAACGGAGAAGAGACCCAGTACTTC.

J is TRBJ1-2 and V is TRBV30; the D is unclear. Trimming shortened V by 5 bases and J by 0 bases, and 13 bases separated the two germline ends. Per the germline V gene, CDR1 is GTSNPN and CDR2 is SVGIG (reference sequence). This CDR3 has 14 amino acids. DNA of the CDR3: TGTGCCTGGGTTGACCGGTCGACTAACTATGGCTACACCTTC. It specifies CAWVDRSTNYGYTF.